These 2 T cell receptor beta chains came from one sample sequenced in a study of regulatory T cells in long-lasting Graves disease. Regarding time point: persistent/refractory GD, antithyroid drugs over 5 years with positive TRAb. The authors made the TCR library using RNA they extracted from PBMCs. CDR3 regions were amplified by Arm-PCR using iRepertoire HTBI primers to build TCR beta libraries. Using its own MiXCR run on the multiplex PCR reads, TCRdb lists one record per CDR3 protein. Among 400,000 to 500,000 distinct CDR3 sequences, over 20% were seen once, and the ten largest hold roughly 13%. The material was peripheral blood mononuclear cells (PBMCs), obtained when the disease was refractory, from a patient treated with antithyroid drugs. The receptors originated from a female donor with Graves disease.

The rearrangement joins TRBV5-1 to TRBJ2-6; the D call may be TRBD1 or TRBD2 (5 bases each). Germline V lookup: CDR1 SGHRS, CDR2 YFSETQ. The V end was cut by 0 bases, the J end by 0 bases, with 13 bases between. This CDR3 has 18 amino acids. Written as DNA, the CDR3 is TGCGCCAGCAGCTTGGAGTGGCAGGGACCCTCTGGGGCCAACGTCCTGACTTTC. Its translation is CASSLEWQGPSGANVLTF.

This clonotype was recorded at least ten times. The chain has TRBV28 and TRBJ1-5; 9 bases are a match to TRBD1. From germline, CDR1 is MDHEN and CDR2 SYDVKM. The CDR3 is 17 amino acids. Trimming removed 4 bases from V and 7 bases from J; junction bases left unmatched: 14. The CDR3 nucleotides are TGTGCCAGCAGTTCCGCTGGGATGGAGGACAGGGGACAGCCCCAGCATTTT. It codes for CASSSAGMEDRGQPQHF.